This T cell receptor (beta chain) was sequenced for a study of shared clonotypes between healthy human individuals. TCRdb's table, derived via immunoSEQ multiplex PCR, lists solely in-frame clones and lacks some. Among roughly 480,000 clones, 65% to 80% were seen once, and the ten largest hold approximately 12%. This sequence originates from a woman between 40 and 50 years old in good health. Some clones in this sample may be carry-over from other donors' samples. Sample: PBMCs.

CDR3 in amino acids: CASSQVVMAGRNEQFF. CDR3 coding DNA: TGTGCCAGCAGCCAAGTAGTAATGGCGGGTAGAAATGAGCAGTTCTTC. The chain combines TRBV4-2 with TRBJ2-1; a possible D gene is TRBD2 (5 bases). The CDR3 extends over 16 amino acids. Trimming took 1 base from V and 7 from J, leaving 17 bases between them. Germline CDR1 LGHNA, CDR2 YNFKEQ.